Here is one T cell receptor (beta chain) with its context. Its antigen remains unknown. The study ran its PCR with 60 Vbeta and 13 Jbeta primers. The protocol was immunoSEQ multiplex PCR, while the TCRdb copy is restricted to in-frame clones and leaves out a portion. The sample has about 130,000 clones; about 80% are singletons. The data were taken from a study of cytomegalovirus exposure and HLA in healthy donors. Overall study context: Prior work identified 117 million unique TCR beta sequences in 190 million or so T cells. Caucasian-associated ancestry cluster membership applied to approximately 84% of several hundred genotyped donors. General observations from the study: As a later analysis showed, a missense DCLRE1C variant was linked to trimming of TCR beta V- and J-genes. Later work found most CMV-associated TCR beta chains apparently HLA-restricted.

J gave up 5 bases and V 3 bases, and 7 bases lay outside the gene matches. The CDR3 length is 15 residues. In germline, CDR1 is GTSNPN, CDR2 SVGIG (reference sequence). This chain joins TRBV30 and TRBJ2-1; TRBD2 aligns across 10 bases. The receptor was derived from a man between 18 and 35 years old in good health and CMV-seronegative. Specimen: PBMCs. CDR3: CAWSPASGSHNEQFF. The CDR3 DNA follows: TGTGCCTGGAGCCCGGCTAGCGGGAGTCACAATGAGCAGTTCTTC.